This TCR beta chain emerged from a study of T cells in Graves' hyperthyroidism and ophthalmopathy. Regions amplified from RNA transcripts were the TCR beta CDR3 regions. First-round RT-PCR of the TCR CDR3 relied on the HTBI primer set. One entry per CDR3 protein, called by TCRdb with MiXCR from the multiplex PCR reads. The sample shows hundreds of thousands of distinct CDR3 sequences, around 21% of them seen only once. The study included ophthalmopathy patients with Clinical Activity Score at least 3, NOSPECS grade at least 4 and duration under 3 months. The study excluded patients with uncontrolled infection, other autoimmune disease, pregnancy or lactation. CDR1 MDHEN and CDR2 SYDVKM come from the germline V gene. V gave up 6 bases and J gave up 0 bases, with 16 bases separating them. The CDR3 runs to 16 residues.

Specimen: blood. J is TRBJ2-3 and V is TRBV28, with TRBD2 as a possible D gene (5 bases). This clonotype was obtained from a man aged 30-40 years with Graves' ophthalmopathy. CDR3 in DNA: TGTGCCAGCAGCCCCCCCCGGGGTGAGAGCACAGATACGCAGTATTTT. This sequence encodes CASSPPRGESTDTQYF.